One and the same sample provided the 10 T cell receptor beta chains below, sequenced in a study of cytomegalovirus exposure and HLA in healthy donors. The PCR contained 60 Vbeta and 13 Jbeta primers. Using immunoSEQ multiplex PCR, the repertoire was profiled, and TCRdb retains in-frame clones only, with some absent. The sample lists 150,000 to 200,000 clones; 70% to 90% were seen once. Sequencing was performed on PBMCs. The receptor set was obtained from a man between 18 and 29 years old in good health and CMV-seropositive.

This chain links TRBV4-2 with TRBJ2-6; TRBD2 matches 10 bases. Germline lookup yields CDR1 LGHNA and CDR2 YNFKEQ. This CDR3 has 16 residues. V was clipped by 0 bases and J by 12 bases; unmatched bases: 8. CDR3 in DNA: TGTGCCAGCAGCCAAGAAGGGACTAGCGTACTCAGCGTCCTGACTTTC. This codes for CASSQEGTSVLSVLTF.

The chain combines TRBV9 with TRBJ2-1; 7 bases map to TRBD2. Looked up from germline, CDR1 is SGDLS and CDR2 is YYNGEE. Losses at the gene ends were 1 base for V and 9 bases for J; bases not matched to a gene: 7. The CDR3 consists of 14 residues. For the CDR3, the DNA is TGTGCCAGCAGCGTATTGGGAGGGATTGGTGAGCAGTTCTTC. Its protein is CASSVLGGIGEQFF.

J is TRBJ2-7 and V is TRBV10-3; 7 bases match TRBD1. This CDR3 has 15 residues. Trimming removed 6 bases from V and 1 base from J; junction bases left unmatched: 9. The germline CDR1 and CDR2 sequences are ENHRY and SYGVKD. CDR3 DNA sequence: TGTGCCATCAGATCCGGGACAGCTTCTTCCTACGAGCAGTACTTC. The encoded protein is CAIRSGTASSYEQYF.

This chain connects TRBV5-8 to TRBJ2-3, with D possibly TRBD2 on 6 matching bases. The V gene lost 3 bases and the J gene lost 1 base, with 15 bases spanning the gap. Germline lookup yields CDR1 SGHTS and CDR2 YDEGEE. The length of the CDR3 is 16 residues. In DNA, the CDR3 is TGTGCCAGCAGCTCTCCCTATAGGAGGGGCACAGATACGCAGTATTTT. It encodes CASSSPYRRGTDTQYF.

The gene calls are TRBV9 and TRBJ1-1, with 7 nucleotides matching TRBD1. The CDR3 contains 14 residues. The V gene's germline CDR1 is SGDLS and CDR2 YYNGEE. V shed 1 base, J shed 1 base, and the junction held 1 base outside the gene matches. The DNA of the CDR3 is TGTGCCAGCAGCGTAAAGGGGGCGAACACTGAAGCTTTCTTT. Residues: CASSVKGANTEAFF.

The CDR3 reads CASSIAGPTYEQYF. CDR3 coding DNA: TGTGCCAGTAGTATCGCAGGGCCAACCTACGAGCAGTACTTC. The chain joins TRBV19 to TRBJ2-7, with TRBD1 as a possible D gene (5 bases). Trimming left V 3 bases short and J 2 bases short, with 11 bases between. This CDR3 is 14 amino acids long. Looked up from germline, CDR1 is LNHDA and CDR2 is SQIVND (reference sequence). Variable domain in full (rest from reference TRBV19 and TRBJ2-7): DGGITQSPKYLFRKEGQNVTLSCEQNLNHDAMYWYRQDPGQGLRLIYYSQIVNDFQKGDIAEGYSVSREKKESFPLTVTSAQKNPTAFYLCASSIAGPTYEQYFGPGTRLTVT.

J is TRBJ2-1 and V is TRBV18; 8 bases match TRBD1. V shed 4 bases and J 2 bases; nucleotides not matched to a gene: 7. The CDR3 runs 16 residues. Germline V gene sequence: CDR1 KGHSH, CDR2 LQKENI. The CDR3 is CASSLDRGGAYNEQFF. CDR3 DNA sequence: TGTGCCAGCTCACTTGACAGGGGTGGAGCCTACAATGAGCAGTTCTTC.

CDR3: CASSLGSSGGQETQYF. The CDR3, as DNA: TGCGCCAGCAGCTTGGGTAGTAGCGGGGGACAAGAGACCCAGTACTTC. The rearrangement links TRBV5-1 to TRBJ2-5; 9 positions agree with TRBD2. The ends lost 0 bases at V and 2 bases at J; junction bases unmatched: 5. Germline V CDR1 and CDR2: SGHRS, YFSETQ. The CDR3 is made up of 16 amino acids.

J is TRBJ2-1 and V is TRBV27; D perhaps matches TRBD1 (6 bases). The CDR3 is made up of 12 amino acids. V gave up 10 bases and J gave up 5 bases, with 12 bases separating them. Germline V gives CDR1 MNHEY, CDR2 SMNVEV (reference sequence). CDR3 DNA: TGTGCCATCGTTACAGGGAACAATGAGCAGTTCTTC. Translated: CAIVTGNNEQFF.

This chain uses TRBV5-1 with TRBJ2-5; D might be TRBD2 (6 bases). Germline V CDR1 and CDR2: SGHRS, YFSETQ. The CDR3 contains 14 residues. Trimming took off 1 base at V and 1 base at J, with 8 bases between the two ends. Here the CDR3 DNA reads TGCGCCAGCAGCTTGCCGGGGGTCCAAGAGACCCAGTACTTC. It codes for CASSLPGVQETQYF.